The present T cell receptor beta chain was sequenced within a study of blood T cell repertoires in COVID-19. Across the study: From T cells, B-cell-depleted T cells, or PBMCs came the material, which was cDNA or gDNA.

Germline loops: CDR1 SEHNR, CDR2 FQNEAQ (reference sequence). This CDR3 spans 14 amino acids. Trimming removed 4 bases from V and 0 bases from J, with 8 bases in between. In the original analysis: Amplifying reference gene primers gave estimates of nucleated cell counts. The repertoire was sequenced with immunoSEQ multiplex PCR; TCRdb's copy has only in-frame clones and lacks some. Clone size and the V and J calls come from that table; the DNA yielded D and trimming. The table includes some 150,000 clones, roughly nine tenths detected once. The genes are TRBV7-9 and TRBJ2-3; D is unclear. Sequencing input: peripheral blood. This TCR was sampled from a middle-aged woman with acute or convalescent COVID-19. CDR3 sequence (DNA): TGTGCCAGCAGCTCGACGACTAGCACAGATACGCAGTATTTT. This sequence encodes CASSSTTSTDTQYF.